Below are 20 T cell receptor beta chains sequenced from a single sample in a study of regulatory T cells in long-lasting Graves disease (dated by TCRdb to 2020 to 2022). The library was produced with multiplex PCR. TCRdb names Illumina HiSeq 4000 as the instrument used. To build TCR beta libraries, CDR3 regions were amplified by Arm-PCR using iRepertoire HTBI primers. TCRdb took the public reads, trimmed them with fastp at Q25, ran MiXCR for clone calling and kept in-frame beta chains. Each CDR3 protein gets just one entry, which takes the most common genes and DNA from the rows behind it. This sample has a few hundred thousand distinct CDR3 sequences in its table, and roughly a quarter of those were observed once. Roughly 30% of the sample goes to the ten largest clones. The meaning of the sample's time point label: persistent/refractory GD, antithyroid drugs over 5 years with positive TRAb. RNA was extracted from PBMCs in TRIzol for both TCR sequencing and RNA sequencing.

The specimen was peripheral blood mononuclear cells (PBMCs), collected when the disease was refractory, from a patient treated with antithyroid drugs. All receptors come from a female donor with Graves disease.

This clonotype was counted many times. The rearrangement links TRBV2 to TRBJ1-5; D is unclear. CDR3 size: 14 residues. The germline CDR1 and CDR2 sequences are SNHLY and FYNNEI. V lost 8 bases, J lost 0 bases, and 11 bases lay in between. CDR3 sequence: CASARRDSNQPQHF. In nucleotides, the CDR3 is TGTGCCAGCGCCAGACGGGATAGCAATCAGCCCCAGCATTTT. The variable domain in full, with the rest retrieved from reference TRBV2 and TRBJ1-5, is EPEVTQTPSHQVTQMGQEVILRCVPISNHLYFYWYRQILGQKVEFLVSFYNNEISEKSEIFDDQFSVERPDGSNFTLKIRSTKLEDSAMYFCASARRDSNQPQHFGDGTRLSIL.

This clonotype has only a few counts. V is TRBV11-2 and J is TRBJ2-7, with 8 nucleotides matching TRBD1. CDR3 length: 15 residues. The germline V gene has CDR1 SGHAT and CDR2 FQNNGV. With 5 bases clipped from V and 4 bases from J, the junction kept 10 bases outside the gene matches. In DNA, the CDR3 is TGTGCCAGCAGCGCAGAGGACAGGGTCTCTTACGAGCAGTACTTC. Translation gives CASSAEDRVSYEQYF.

The CDR3 spells CARGGREHQPQHF. The DNA for the CDR3 is TGTGCCAGAGGGGGCAGAGAACATCAGCCCCAGCATTTT. The chain links TRBV6-2 or TRBV6-3 to TRBJ1-5; 7 bases agree with TRBD1. The CDR3 loop spans 13 amino acids. After removal of 9 bases from V and 5 bases from J, the junction contained 7 bases not matched to a gene. CDR1 is MNHEY, CDR2 SVGEGT, per germline.

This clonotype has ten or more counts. The CDR3 is CASSGQRANTGELFF. CDR3 in DNA: TGTGCCAGCAGTGGTCAGCGGGCGAACACCGGGGAGCTGTTTTTT. This sequence joins TRBV2 and TRBJ2-2, with D perhaps TRBD2 (6 bases). The CDR3 contains 15 residues. The V end lost 4 bases, the J end lost 0 bases, and 9 bases lay between the germline ends. Germline CDR1 SNHLY, CDR2 FYNNEI.

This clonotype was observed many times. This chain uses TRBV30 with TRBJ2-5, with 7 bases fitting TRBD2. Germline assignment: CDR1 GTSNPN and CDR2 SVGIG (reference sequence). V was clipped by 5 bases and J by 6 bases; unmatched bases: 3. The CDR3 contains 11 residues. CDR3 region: CAWASGKTQYF. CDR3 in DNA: TGTGCCTGGGCTAGCGGAAAGACCCAGTACTTC.

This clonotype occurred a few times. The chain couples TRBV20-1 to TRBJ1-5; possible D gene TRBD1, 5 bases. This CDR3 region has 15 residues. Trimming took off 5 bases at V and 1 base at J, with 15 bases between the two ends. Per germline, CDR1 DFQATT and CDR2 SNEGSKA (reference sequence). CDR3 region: CSASLGGTSNQPQHF. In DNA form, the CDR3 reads TGCAGTGCTTCCCTCGGGGGAACAAGCAATCAGCCCCAGCATTTT.

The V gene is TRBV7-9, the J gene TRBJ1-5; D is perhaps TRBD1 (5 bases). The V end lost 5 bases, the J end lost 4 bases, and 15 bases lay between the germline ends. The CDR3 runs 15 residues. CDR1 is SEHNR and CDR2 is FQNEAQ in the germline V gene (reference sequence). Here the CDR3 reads CASSLGRGRNQPQHF. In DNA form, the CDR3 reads TGTGCCAGCAGCCTAGGTAGGGGACGGAATCAGCCCCAGCATTTT.

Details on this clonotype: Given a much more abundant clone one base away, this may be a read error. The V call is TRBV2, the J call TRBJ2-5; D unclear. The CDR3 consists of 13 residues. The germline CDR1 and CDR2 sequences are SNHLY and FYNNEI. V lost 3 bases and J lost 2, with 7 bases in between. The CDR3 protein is CASSDAQQETQYF. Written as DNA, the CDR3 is TGTGCCAGCAGTGACGCGCAACAAGAGACCCAGTACTTC.

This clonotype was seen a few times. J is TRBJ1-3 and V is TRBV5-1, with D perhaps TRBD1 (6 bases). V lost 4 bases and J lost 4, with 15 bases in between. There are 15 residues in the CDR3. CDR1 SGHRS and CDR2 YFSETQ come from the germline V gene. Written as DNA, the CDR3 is TGCGCCAGCAGCGTCACACCGGACAGAGGAAACACCATATATTTT. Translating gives CASSVTPDRGNTIYF.

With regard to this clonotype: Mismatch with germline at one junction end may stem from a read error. CDR3 residues: CASSPLGGAGVNVLTF. The CDR3 DNA sequence: TGTGCCAGCAGTCCCCTCGGAGGGGCTGGGGTCAACGTCCTGACTTTC. The chain has TRBV27 and TRBJ2-6; D possibly corresponds to TRBD2 (6 bases). The germline V gene encodes CDR1 MNHEY and CDR2 SMNVEV (reference sequence). CDR3 length: 16 residues.

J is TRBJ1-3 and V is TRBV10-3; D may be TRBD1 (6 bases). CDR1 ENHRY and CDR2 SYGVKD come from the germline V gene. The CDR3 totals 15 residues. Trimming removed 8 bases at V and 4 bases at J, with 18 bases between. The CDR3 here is CAIGPGAPQGNTIYF. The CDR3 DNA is TGTGCCATCGGTCCAGGGGCGCCCCAGGGAAACACCATATATTTT.

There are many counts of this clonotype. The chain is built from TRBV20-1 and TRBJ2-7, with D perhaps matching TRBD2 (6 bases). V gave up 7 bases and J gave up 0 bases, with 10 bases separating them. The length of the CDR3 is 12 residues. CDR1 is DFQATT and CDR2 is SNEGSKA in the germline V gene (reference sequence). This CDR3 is CSGRGSSYEQYF. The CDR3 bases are TGCAGTGGGCGGGGCAGCTCCTACGAGCAGTACTTC.

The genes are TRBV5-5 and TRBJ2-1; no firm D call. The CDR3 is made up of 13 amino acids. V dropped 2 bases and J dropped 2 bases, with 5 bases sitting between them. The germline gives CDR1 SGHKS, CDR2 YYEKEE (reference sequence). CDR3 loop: CASSLEPYNEQFF. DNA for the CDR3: TGTGCCAGCAGCTTAGAGCCCTACAATGAGCAGTTCTTC. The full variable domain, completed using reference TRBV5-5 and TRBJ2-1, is DAGVTQSPTHLIKTRGQQVTLRCSPISGHKSVSWYQQVLGQGPQFIFQYYEKEERGRGNFPDRFSARQFPNYSSELNVNALLLGDSALYLCASSLEPYNEQFFGPGTRLTVL.

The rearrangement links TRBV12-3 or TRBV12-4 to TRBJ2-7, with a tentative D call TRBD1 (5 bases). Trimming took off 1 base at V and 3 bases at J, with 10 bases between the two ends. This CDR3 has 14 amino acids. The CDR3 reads CASSLGRDIYEQYF. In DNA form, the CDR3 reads TGTGCCAGCAGTTTAGGCAGGGATATCTACGAGCAGTACTTC.

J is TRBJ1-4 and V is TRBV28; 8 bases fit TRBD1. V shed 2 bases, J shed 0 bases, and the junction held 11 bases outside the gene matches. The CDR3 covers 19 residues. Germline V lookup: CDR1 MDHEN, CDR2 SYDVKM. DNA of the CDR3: TGTGCCAGCAGTTTACTTCAGGGGGCATTTTCTTCAACTAATGAAAAACTGTTTTTT. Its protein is CASSLLQGAFSSTNEKLFF. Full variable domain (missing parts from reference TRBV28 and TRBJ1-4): DVKVTQSSRYLVKRTGEKVFLECVQDMDHENMFWYRQDPGLGLRLIYFSYDVKMKEKGDIPEGYSVSREKKERFSLILESASTNQTSMYLCASSLLQGAFSSTNEKLFFGSGTQLSVL.

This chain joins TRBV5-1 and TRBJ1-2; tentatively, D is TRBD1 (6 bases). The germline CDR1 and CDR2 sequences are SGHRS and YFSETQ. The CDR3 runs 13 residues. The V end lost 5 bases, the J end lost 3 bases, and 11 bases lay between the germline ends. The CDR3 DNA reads TGCGCCAGCAGTGTGAACAGGGACTATGGCTACACCTTC. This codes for CASSVNRDYGYTF. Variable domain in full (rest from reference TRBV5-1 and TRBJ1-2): KAGVTQTPRYLIKTRGQQVTLSCSPISGHRSVSWYQQTPGQGLQFLFEYFSETQRNKGNFPGRFSGRQFSNSRSEMNVSTLELGDSALYLCASSVNRDYGYTFGSGTRLTVV.

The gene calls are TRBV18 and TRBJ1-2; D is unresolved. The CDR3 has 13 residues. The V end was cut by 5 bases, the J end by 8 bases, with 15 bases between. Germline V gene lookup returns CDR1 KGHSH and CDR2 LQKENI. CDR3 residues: CASSSTALEGYTF. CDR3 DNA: TGTGCCAGCTCATCGACCGCCCTGGAGGGCTACACCTTC.

The CDR3 region has the DNA TGCGCCAGCAGACCGGGACAGGGAGTATTGAACACTGAAGCTTTCTTT. Amino acid sequence: CASRPGQGVLNTEAFF. J is TRBJ1-1 and V is TRBV5-1; TRBD1 aligns across 9 bases. This CDR3 contains 16 residues. Germline lookup yields CDR1 SGHRS and CDR2 YFSETQ. V was clipped by 5 bases and J by 0 bases; unmatched bases: 8.

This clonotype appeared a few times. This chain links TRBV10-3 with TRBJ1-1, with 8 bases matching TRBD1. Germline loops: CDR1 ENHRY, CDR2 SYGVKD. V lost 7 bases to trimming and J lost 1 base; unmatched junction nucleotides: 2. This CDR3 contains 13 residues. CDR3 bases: TGTGCCATCAAGACAGGGGCGAACACTGAAGCTTTCTTT. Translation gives CAIKTGANTEAFF.

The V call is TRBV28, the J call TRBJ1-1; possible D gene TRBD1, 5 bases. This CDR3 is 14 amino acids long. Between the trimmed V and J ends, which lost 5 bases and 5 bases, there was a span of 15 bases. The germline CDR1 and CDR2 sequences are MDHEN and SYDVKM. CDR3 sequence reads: CASSPFGRGTEAFF. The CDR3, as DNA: TGTGCCAGCAGTCCATTTGGTAGGGGAACTGAAGCTTTCTTT. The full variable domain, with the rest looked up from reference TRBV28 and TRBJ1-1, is DVKVTQSSRYLVKRTGEKVFLECVQDMDHENMFWYRQDPGLGLRLIYFSYDVKMKEKGDIPEGYSVSREKKERFSLILESASTNQTSMYLCASSPFGRGTEAFFGQGTRLTVV.